Included here is one TCR beta chain sequence, with context. The antigen remains undetermined. The data are from a study of immune cell composition in non-small cell lung cancer. The CDR3 spans 13 residues. Trimming removed 8 bases at V and 2 bases at J, with 13 bases between. The V gene's germline CDR1 is MNHEY and CDR2 SVGAGI. Broader study findings: Roughly 82% of squamous and approximately 31% of adenocarcinoma cases had tumour-associated clones >0.5%.

Some clones are missing from TCRdb's copy, which holds only in-frame ones; the method was immunoSEQ multiplex PCR. The sample yields around 6,000 clones, roughly 78% seen once. The sequencing input was lung tumor tissue. The chain carries TRBV6-5 and TRBJ2-7, with D possibly matching TRBD1 (6 bases). The source is a human donor with non-small cell lung cancer. The CDR3 coding sequence is TGTGCCAGCCGACAGGCACCCACCTACGAGCAGTACTTC. The encoded protein is CASRQAPTYEQYF.